This T cell receptor (beta chain) was recorded in a study of T-cell reconstitution after alpha-beta-depleted transplantation in children. This CDR3 comprises 15 residues. Germline CDR1 SGHRS, CDR2 YFSETQ. The V and J ends lost 4 bases and 2 bases respectively, with 16 bases between them. This clonotype was seen a few times. This sample's TCRbeta library carried unique molecular identifier barcodes. Each CDR3 protein is one row after TCRdb ran MiXCR on the PCR reads. The table records hundreds of thousands of distinct CDR3 sequences, around 20% of them present only once. The rearrangement uses TRBV5-1 and TRBJ2-7, with D perhaps matching TRBD2 (5 bases). The clonotype originates from a human donor who donated a stem cell graft to a child with acute lymphoblastic leukemia. Sequenced here: PBMCs from the stem cell graft donor, sampled from the stem cell graft. This CDR3 is CASSTRTEGPYEQYF. For the CDR3, the DNA is TGCGCCAGCAGCACTCGGACTGAGGGCCCCTACGAGCAGTACTTC.